This T cell receptor (beta chain) was captured in a study of CD8+CD57+ T cells in acquired aplastic anemia. Study context: Some 9.9 million reads were obtained on average for healthy donor CD4+ cells. Whole-study results and caveats: A set of approximately 29 CD8+ CDR3 sequences was shared between patients and controls, and these sequences appeared highly expressed in patients.

Both TCR beta VDJ combination and CDR3 sequence profiling were carried out. Genomic DNA was the template for this profiling. TCRdb reanalysed the reads using MiXCR and keeps one entry per CDR3 protein. The sample yields 100,000 to 120,000 distinct CDR3 sequences, roughly 51% seen once. CDR1 DFQATT and CDR2 SNEGSKA come from the germline V gene (reference sequence). The V segment lost 5 bases and the J segment 5 bases; nucleotides outside the gene matches: 5. The CDR3 extends over 13 amino acids. This clonotype has at least ten counts. The target antigen is unknown. Sequencing input: sorted CD4+, CD8+, or CD8+CD57+ T cells (not recorded which) from PBMCs. The TCR comes from a human donor in good health, serving as a control. The chain links TRBV20-1 to TRBJ1-2; 10 nucleotides align to TRBD1. In DNA form, the CDR3 reads TGCAGTGCTGCTAAGGGACAGGGGTATGGCTACACCTTC. Translated: CSAAKGQGYGYTF.